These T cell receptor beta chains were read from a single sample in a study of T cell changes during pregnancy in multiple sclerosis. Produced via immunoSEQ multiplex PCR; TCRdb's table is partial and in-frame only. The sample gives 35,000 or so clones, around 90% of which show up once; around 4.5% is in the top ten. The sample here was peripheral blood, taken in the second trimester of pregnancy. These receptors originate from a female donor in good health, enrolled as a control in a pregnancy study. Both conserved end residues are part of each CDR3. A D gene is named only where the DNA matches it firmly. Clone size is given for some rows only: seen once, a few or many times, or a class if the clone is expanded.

TGTGCCAGCAGTGGGACTAGCGGGATTATACTGGCGGGAGAGACCCAGTACTTC CASSGTSGIILAGETQYF TRBD2 TRBJ2-5 once TRBV27
TGTGCCAGCAGCTTAGTCAGGACTAGCGGGGGGGCCTACGAGCAGTACTTC CASSLVRTSGGAYEQYF TRBD2 TRBJ2-7 - TRBV7-2
TGCGCCAGCAGCTTGGATTTAGGCGGGGGCTACACCTTC CASSLDLGGGYTF - TRBJ1-2 - TRBV5-1
TGTGCCAGTAGTATTAAAGTCTCGGCTAGCGGAAAAGAGACCCAGTACTTC CASSIKVSASGKETQYF TRBD2 TRBJ2-5 - TRBV19
TGTGCCAGCAGTGAGCAGGGGGCCACAGATACGCAGTATTTT CASSEQGATDTQYF TRBD1 TRBJ2-3 - TRBV6-4
TGTGCCAGCAGCGCACCCCGAGGGAGGGGGAACACTGAAGCTTTCTTT CASSAPRGRGNTEAFF - TRBJ1-1 - TRBV11-2
TGTGCCAGCAGCGTAGGTCCTAGCGGGGCCAATGAGCAGTTCTTC CASSVGPSGANEQFF TRBD2 TRBJ2-1 - TRBV9
TGTGCCAGCAGTCCGAGGCCACCCTATAATTCACCCCTCCACTTT CASSPRPPYNSPLHF - TRBJ1-6 - TRBV6-4
TGCGCCAGCAGTGACCTCACCCGACAGGGCCTGAACACTGAAGCTTTCTTT CASSDLTRQGLNTEAFF TRBD1 TRBJ1-1 - TRBV10-1
TGTGCCAGCTCCCCGGGATGGGGGACACCTGAACTCCACTTT CASSPGWGTPELHF - TRBJ1-6 - TRBV27
TGTGCCAGCAGCCTAGGCAGGGGGCGTGACGAGCAGTACTTC CASSLGRGRDEQYF TRBD1 TRBJ2-7 - TRBV13
TGTGCCAGTAGTATCAGACCGGGGGATGGCTACACCTTC CASSIRPGDGYTF - TRBJ1-2 once TRBV19
TGTGCCAGCAGCCTCATGGTCCGGGGGGAAAAACTGTTTTTT CASSLMVRGEKLFF - TRBJ1-4 few TRBV6-1
TGTGCCAGCAGCCTAGACAGGGGGGAAACCTACGAGCAGTACTTC CASSLDRGETYEQYF TRBD1 TRBJ2-7 once TRBV5-4
TGTGCTAGTGGTTTGGGGGGGGTGAACACTGAAGCTTTCTTT CASGLGGVNTEAFF - TRBJ1-1 - TRBV12-5
TGCGCCAGCTTACCTCGGACTGGAGCAACTAATGAAAAACTGTTTTTT CASLPRTGATNEKLFF - TRBJ1-4 - TRBV10-2
TGCAGCGTTGGAGACAGGGGGAATTCACCCCTCCACTTT CSVGDRGNSPLHF TRBD1 TRBJ1-6 - TRBV29-1
TGTGCCAGCAGCCCTGGGAGCGGGGGGTTTTACAATGAGCAGTTCTTC CASSPGSGGFYNEQFF TRBD2 TRBJ2-1 - TRBV7-2
TGTGCTAGTGGTTTAGGGGACAACAATCAGCCCCAGCATTTT CASGLGDNNQPQHF - TRBJ1-5 - TRBV12-5
TGTGCCAGTACAGGTAGCGGGGTTTACGAGCAGTACTTC CASTGSGVYEQYF TRBD2 TRBJ2-7 - TRBV19
TGTGCCAGCAGTGCCGACGGGAGGGATACGCAGTATTTT CASSADGRDTQYF TRBD2 TRBJ2-3 - TRBV6-4
TGTGCCAGCAGTGTAGGGGAGGGTCAGCCCCAGCATTTT CASSVGEGQPQHF - TRBJ1-5 - TRBV6-4
TGTGCCAGCAGCTTGGAGGGGGCGGAAAAGTATCAGCCCCAGCATTTT CASSLEGAEKYQPQHF TRBD1 TRBJ1-5 once TRBV7-9
TGTGCCAGCAGTGTTCTGGCGGGTTCCTACAATGAGCAGTTCTTC CASSVLAGSYNEQFF - TRBJ2-1 once TRBV2
TGTGCCAGCACCGACGACAGGGCTTATGAGCAGTTCTTC CASTDDRAYEQFF TRBD1 TRBJ2-1 - TRBV9
TGTGCCAGCAATGAACAGGACCCATGGGACGAGCAGTACTTC CASNEQDPWDEQYF - TRBJ2-7 once TRBV9
TGTGCCAGCAGCTTAGGTCTGGGACAGTCCTACAATGAGCAGTTCTTC CASSLGLGQSYNEQFF TRBD1 TRBJ2-1 - TRBV7-9
TGTGCCAGCAGTGAAGGTCACTACTCTGGAAACACCATATATTTT CASSEGHYSGNTIYF - TRBJ1-3 - TRBV6-1
TGTGCCAGCAGCGTCGTCACGCCCGGTCCCACGTTCCCAGATACGCAGTATTTT CASSVVTPGPTFPDTQYF - TRBJ2-3 - TRBV9
TGTGCCAGCAGTGTACAAGCGGGGGGCTCAGATACGCAGTATTTT CASSVQAGGSDTQYF TRBD2 TRBJ2-3 once TRBV6-4
TGCGCCAGTCAAACAAGTGGGAACACCGGGGAGCTGTTTTTT CASQTSGNTGELFF - TRBJ2-2 - TRBV10-2
TGTGCCAGCAGCTTCCGCGGGACGAGGGGCCTGAACACTGAAGCTTTCTTT CASSFRGTRGLNTEAFF - TRBJ1-1 once TRBV7-2
TGTGCCAGCAGCTTGGGGGGGACTAGCAACACCGGGGAGCTGTTTTTT CASSLGGTSNTGELFF TRBD2 TRBJ2-2 - TRBV5-4
TGTGCCAGCTCACCTGTTCTTAACACTGAAGCTTTCTTT CASSPVLNTEAFF - TRBJ1-1 - TRBV18
TGTGCCAGCAGCCAAGATCCGGGCGGGGGGGTCCAAGAGACCCAGTACTTC CASSQDPGGGVQETQYF TRBD2 TRBJ2-5 - TRBV4-2
TGTGCCGCAGGGGGCGCGGGAACTGAAGCTTTCTTT CAAGGAGTEAFF TRBD1 TRBJ1-1 - TRBV10-3
TGTGCCAGCAGCCCCGGACTAGTATCAGAAGAGACCCAGTACTTC CASSPGLVSEETQYF TRBD2 TRBJ2-5 - TRBV11-2
TGTGCCAGCAGTTACTCGGGGACAGCCGGACAAGAGACCCAGTACTTC CASSYSGTAGQETQYF TRBD1 TRBJ2-5 - TRBV6-5
TGTGCCAGCAGCCCCCCACTAGGGATTCCGGGCAATCAGCCCCAGCATTTT CASSPPLGIPGNQPQHF - TRBJ1-5 - TRBV4-2
TGCGCCAGCAGCGAGGGAGGAGTAGCAGATACGCAGTATTTT CASSEGGVADTQYF - TRBJ2-3 - TRBV5-1
TGCGCCAGCAGCTTGGAGACAGGGGTCACTGAAGCTTTCTTT CASSLETGVTEAFF TRBD1 TRBJ1-1 - TRBV5-1
TGTGCCAGCTCACCATTTCCGGATGAGCAGTTCTTC CASSPFPDEQFF - TRBJ2-1 - TRBV18
TGCGCCAGCAGCTGGACTAGCGGTCTCACAGATACGCAGTATTTT CASSWTSGLTDTQYF TRBD2 TRBJ2-3 - TRBV5-1
TGTGCCAGCAGCTCACGAGAACTAGCGGGGAGCACAGATACGCAGTATTTT CASSSRELAGSTDTQYF TRBD2 TRBJ2-3 once TRBV7-2
TGTGCCAGCAGTGCGGACAGGGTAGGAGAAAAACTGTTTTTT CASSADRVGEKLFF TRBD1 TRBJ1-4 once TRBV6-1
TGTGCCAGTAGTACAGGGATGGGGTACACCGGGGAGCTGTTTTTT CASSTGMGYTGELFF - TRBJ2-2 - TRBV19
TGTGCCACCAGCAGAGATTTCCGTACCCATAGCGGGGGGGCGGTCGATGTGGGCGGCGAGCAGTACTTC CATSRDFRTHSGGAVDVGGEQYF TRBD2 TRBJ2-7 once TRBV15
TGTGCCAGCAGCTTAGCGCGGGGCACTCCAGATACGCAGTATTTT CASSLARGTPDTQYF - TRBJ2-3 - TRBV7-9
TGCGCCAGCAGCTTGGAGGTTCTAGCGGGAATGAGCTCCTACAATGAGCAGTTCTTC CASSLEVLAGMSSYNEQFF TRBD2 TRBJ2-1 - TRBV5-1
TGTGCCAGCAGCCCTCTAGTCGTACTTGACAGGGAACATGGCTACACCTTC CASSPLVVLDREHGYTF TRBD1 TRBJ1-2 - TRBV7-8
TGTGCCAGCAGCACGGGCCGCGGGGACTATGGCTACACCTTC CASSTGRGDYGYTF - TRBJ1-2 - TRBV7-9
TGTGCCAGCAGTCGACAGGGAAATACTGAAGCTTTCTTT CASSRQGNTEAFF TRBD1 TRBJ1-1 - TRBV6-4
TGCGCCAGCAGTCAGCCCTACTCCCCTGGGCACAATGAGCAGTTCTTC CASSQPYSPGHNEQFF - TRBJ2-1 - TRBV23-1
TGTGCCAGCGGACAGGGTTCCTACGAGCAGTACTTC CASGQGSYEQYF TRBD1 TRBJ2-7 - TRBV28
TGTGCCAGCAGTTTGGGCGGGGCCAGCACAGATACGCAGTATTTT CASSLGGASTDTQYF - TRBJ2-3 - TRBV27
TGTGCCAGCAGCCTACAGGTTGCAACTAATGAAAAACTGTTTTTT CASSLQVATNEKLFF - TRBJ1-4 - TRBV7-9